This TCR beta chain was profiled in a study of blood T cells in healthy people across ages. The V gene end was trimmed by 0 bases and the J gene end by 2 bases; junction bases not matched to a gene: 4. The CDR3 runs 17 residues. Per the germline V gene, CDR1 is SGHTA and CDR2 is FQGTGA. The authors ran a second PCR of roughly 6 to 12 cycles using a sample-barcoded 5' primer and a J-beta primer mix. TCRdb used MiXCR to reprocess the 5' RACE reads, holding one entry per CDR3 protein. The repertoire includes hundreds of thousands of distinct CDR3 sequences, roughly 56% of them detected once, and roughly 25% sits in the top ten.

Sequenced input: blood. The origin of this receptor is a man in his forties in good health. The J gene is TRBJ2-3, the V gene TRBV7-3, with 11 bases fitting TRBD2. CDR3 DNA sequence: TGTGCCAGCAGCTTAACGGGACTAGCGGCTCCCACAGATACGCAGTATTTT. Protein sequence: CASSLTGLAAPTDTQYF.